A single TCR beta chain is shown here with its context. Antigen unknown. Germline V gene lookup returns CDR1 SNHLY and CDR2 FYNNEI. The CDR3 has 15 amino acids. V was cut by 3 bases and J by 9 bases, with 20 bases left in between. This sample stems from a study of cytomegalovirus exposure and HLA in healthy donors. General study results and limits: In vitro testing confirmed a few CMV-associated chains as specific for CMV antigens. Looking again later, the authors saw that most CMV-associated TCR beta chains seemed HLA-restricted. Generally TCR sequences proved uncommon, though certain public TCRs appeared in numerous donors.

PCR primers comprised 60 Vbeta and 13 Jbeta primers. Measured with immunoSEQ multiplex PCR; TCRdb has only the in-frame clones, and not every one. Here the sample spans roughly 160,000 clones, around 75% being singletons. The sequence derives from a female donor in good health and CMV-seronegative. The chain employs TRBV2 and TRBJ2-5; D might be TRBD1 (5 bases). The sequencing sample was made of PBMCs. CDR3 bases: TGTGCCAGCAGTGACGGCGACAGATCCAAGAGACCCCAGTACTTC. Translating gives CASSDGDRSKRPQYF.